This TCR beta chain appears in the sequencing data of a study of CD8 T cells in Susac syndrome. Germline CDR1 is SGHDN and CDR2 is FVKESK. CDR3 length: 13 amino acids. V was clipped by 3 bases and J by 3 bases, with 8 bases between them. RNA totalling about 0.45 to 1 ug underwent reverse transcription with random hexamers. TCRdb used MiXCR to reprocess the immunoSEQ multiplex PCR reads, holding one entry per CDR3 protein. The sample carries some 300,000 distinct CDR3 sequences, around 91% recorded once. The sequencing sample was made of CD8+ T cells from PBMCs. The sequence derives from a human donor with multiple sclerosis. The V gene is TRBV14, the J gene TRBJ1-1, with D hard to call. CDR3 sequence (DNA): TGTGCCAGCAGCCAGGTTATGTACACTGAAGCTTTCTTT. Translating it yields CASSQVMYTEAFF.